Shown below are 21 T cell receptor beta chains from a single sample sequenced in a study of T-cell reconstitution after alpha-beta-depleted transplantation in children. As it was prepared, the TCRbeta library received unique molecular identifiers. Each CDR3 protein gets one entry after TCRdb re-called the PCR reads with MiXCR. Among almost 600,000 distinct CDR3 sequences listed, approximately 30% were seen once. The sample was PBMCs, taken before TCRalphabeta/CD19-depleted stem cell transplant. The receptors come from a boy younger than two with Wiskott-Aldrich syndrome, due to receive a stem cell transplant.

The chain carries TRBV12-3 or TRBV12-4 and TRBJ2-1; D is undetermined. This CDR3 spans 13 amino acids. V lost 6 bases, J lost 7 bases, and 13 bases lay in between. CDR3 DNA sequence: TGTGCCAGCAGCCCCTCCCTAAGGAATGAGCAGTTCTTC. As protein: CASSPSLRNEQFF.

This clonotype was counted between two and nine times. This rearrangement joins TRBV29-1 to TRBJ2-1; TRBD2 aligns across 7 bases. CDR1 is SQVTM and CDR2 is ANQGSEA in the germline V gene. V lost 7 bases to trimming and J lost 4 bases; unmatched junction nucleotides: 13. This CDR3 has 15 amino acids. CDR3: CSALARAGVYNEQFF. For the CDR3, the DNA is TGCAGCGCCCTAGCCCGGGCGGGAGTTTACAATGAGCAGTTCTTC.

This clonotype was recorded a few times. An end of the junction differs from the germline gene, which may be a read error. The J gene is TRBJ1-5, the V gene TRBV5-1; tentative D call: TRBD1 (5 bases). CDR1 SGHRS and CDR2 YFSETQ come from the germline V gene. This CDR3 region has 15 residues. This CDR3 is CASSPGTVSNQPQHF. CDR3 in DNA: TGTGCCAGCAGCCCCGGGACGGTTAGCAATCAGCCCCAGCATTTT.

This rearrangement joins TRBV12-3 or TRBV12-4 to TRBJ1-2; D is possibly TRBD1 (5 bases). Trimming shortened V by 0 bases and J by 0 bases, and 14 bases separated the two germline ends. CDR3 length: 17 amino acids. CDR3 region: CASSLASGFLANYGYTF. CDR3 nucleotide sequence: TGTGCCAGCAGTTTAGCCTCAGGGTTCCTAGCTAACTATGGCTACACCTTC.

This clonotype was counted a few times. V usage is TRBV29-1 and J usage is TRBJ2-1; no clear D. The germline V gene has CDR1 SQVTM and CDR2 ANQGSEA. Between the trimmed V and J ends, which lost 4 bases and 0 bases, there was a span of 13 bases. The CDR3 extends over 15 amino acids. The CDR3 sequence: CSVAGRRSSYNEQFF. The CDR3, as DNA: TGCAGCGTTGCCGGTCGGCGGAGCTCCTACAATGAGCAGTTCTTC.

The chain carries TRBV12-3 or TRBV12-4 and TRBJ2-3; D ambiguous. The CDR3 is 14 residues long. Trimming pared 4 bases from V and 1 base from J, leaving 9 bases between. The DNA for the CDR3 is TGTGCCAGCAGTTCCGGCGCCGGCACAGATACGCAGTATTTT. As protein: CASSSGAGTDTQYF.

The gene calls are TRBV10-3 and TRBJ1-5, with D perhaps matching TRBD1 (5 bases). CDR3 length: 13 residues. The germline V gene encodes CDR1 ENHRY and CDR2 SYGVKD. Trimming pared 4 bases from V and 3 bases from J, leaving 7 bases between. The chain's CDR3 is CAISVQDNQPQHF. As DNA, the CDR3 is TGTGCCATCAGTGTACAGGACAATCAGCCCCAGCATTTT.

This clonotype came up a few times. Written as DNA, the CDR3 is TGCAGTGCTGAACAGGGAACCGATACGCAGTATTTT. Translation: CSAEQGTDTQYF. The V and J genes are TRBV20-1 and TRBJ2-3, with a possible D match to TRBD1 (6 bases). The CDR3 has 12 amino acids. The V gene's germline CDR1 is DFQATT and CDR2 SNEGSKA (reference sequence). V lost 5 bases, J lost 6 bases, and 12 bases lay in between.

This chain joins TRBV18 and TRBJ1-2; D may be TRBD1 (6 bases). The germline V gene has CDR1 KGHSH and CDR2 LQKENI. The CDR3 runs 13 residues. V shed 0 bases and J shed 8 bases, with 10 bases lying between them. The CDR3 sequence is CASSPPRGRGYTF. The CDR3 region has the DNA TGTGCCAGCTCACCACCGCGGGGGCGAGGCTACACCTTC. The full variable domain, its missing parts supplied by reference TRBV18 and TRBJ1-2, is NAGVMQNPRHLVRRRGQEARLRCSPMKGHSHVYWYRQLPEEGLKFMVYLQKENIIDESGMPKERFSAEFPKEGPSILRIQQVVRGDSAAYFCASSPPRGRGYTFGSGTRLTVV.

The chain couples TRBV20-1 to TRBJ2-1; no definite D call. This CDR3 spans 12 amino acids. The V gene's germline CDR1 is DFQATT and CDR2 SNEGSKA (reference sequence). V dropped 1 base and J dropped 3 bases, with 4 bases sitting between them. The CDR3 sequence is CSARADYNEQFF. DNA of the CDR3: TGCAGTGCTAGAGCAGACTACAATGAGCAGTTCTTC.

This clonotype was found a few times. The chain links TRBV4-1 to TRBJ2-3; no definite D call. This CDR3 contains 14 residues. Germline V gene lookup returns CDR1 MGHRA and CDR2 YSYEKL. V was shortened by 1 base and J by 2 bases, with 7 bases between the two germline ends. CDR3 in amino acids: CASSQGSNTDTQYF. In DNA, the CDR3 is TGCGCCAGCAGCCAAGGCAGTAACACAGATACGCAGTATTTT.

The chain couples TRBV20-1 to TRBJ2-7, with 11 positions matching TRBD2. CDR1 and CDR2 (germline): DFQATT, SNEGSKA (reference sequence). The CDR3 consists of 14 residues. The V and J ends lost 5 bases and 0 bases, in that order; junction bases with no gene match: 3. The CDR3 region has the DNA TGCAGTGCTCTGACTAGCGGGAACTCCTACGAGCAGTACTTC. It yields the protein CSALTSGNSYEQYF.

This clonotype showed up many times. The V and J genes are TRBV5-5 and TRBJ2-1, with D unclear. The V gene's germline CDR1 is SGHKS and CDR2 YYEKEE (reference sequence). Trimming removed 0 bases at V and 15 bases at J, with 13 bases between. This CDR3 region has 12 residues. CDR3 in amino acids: CASSLVLHRVFF. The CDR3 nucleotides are TGTGCCAGCAGCTTGGTGCTTCATCGGGTGTTCTTC.

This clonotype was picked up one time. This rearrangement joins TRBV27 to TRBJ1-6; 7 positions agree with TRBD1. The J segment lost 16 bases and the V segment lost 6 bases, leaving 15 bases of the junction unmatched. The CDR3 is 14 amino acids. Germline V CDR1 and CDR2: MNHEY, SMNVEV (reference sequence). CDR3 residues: CASRYGQATAGLHF. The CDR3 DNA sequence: TGTGCCAGCAGATATGGACAGGCCACAGCGGGACTCCACTTT.

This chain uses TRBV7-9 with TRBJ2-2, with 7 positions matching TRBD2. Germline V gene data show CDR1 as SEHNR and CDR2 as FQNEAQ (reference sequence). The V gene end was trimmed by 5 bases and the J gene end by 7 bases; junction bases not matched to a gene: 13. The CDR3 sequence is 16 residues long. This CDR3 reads CASSPFGREISGELFF. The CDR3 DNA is TGTGCCAGCAGCCCCTTCGGGCGGGAGATAAGCGGGGAGCTGTTTTTT.

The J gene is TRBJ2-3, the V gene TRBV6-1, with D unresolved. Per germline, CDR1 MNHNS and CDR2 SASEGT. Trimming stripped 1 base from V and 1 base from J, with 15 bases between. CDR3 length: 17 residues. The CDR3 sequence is CASSEGVGVGGTDTQYF. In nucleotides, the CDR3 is TGTGCCAGCAGTGAAGGGGTTGGGGTTGGAGGCACAGATACGCAGTATTTT.

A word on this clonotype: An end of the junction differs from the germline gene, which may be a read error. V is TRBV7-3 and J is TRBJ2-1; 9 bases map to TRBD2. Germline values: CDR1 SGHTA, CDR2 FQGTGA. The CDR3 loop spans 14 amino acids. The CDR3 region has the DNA TGTGCCAGCAGTCTCCGCGGGACTAGCAACGGAGAGCAGTTC. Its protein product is CASSLRGTSNGEQF.

This CDR3 reads CATSRILGPTGELFF. Here the CDR3 DNA reads TGTGCCACCAGCAGAATCCTAGGGCCAACCGGGGAGCTGTTTTTT. The chain is built from TRBV15 and TRBJ2-2; D unresolved. The CDR3 spans 15 residues. The V end lost 2 bases, the J end lost 5 bases, and 12 bases lay between the germline ends. CDR1 LNHNV and CDR2 YYDKDF come from the germline V gene (reference sequence). Variable domain in full (rest from reference TRBV15 and TRBJ2-2): DAMVIQNPRYQVTQFGKPVTLSCSQTLNHNVMYWYQQKSSQAPKLLFHYYDKDFNNEADTPDNFQSRRPNTSFCFLDIRSPGLGDTAMYLCATSRILGPTGELFFGEGSRLTVL.

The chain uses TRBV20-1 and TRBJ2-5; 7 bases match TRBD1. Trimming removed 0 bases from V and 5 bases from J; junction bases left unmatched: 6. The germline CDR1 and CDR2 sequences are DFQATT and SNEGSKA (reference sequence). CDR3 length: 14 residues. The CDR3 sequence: CSARETGARETQYF. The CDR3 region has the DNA TGCAGTGCTAGAGAAACAGGGGCCCGGGAGACCCAGTACTTC.

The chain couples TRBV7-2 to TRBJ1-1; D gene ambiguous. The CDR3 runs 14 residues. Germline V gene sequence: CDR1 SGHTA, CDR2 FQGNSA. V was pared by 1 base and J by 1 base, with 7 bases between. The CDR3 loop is CASSLGRANTEAFF. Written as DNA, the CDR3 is TGTGCCAGCAGCTTAGGCCGGGCGAACACTGAAGCTTTCTTT.

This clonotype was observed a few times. The CDR3 nucleotides are TGCAGTGCTATCAGCGGGAGTCCCTACGAGCAGTACTTC. Translation: CSAISGSPYEQYF. The V gene is TRBV20-1, the J gene TRBJ2-7; the match to TRBD2 covers 8 bases. This CDR3 spans 13 amino acids. Germline CDR1 DFQATT, CDR2 SNEGSKA (reference sequence). V was clipped by 4 bases and J by 2 bases; unmatched bases: 4.